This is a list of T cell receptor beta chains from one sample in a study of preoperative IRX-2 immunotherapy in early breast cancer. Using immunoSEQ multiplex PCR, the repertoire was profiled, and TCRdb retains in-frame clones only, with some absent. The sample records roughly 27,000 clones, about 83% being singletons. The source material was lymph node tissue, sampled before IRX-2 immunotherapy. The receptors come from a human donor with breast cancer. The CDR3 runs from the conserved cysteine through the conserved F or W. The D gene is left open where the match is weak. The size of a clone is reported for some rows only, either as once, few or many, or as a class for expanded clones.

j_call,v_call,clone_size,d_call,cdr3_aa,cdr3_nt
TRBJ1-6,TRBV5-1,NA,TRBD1,CASSFRTGGVNNSPLHF,TGCGCCAGCAGCTTTCGGACAGGGGGAGTAAATAATTCACCCCTCCACTTT
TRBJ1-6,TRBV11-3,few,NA,CASSQSYGNSPLHF,TGTGCCAGCAGCCAAAGTTACGGGAATTCACCCCTCCACTTT
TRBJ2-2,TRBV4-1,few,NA,CASSQQTRGRDTGELFF,TGCGCCAGCAGCCAACAAACCAGGGGACGGGACACCGGGGAGCTGTTTTTT
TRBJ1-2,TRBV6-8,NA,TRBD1,CAITDRGNGYTF,TGTGCCATCACGGACAGGGGTAATGGCTACACCTTC
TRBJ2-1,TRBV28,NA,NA,CASSTGTPYNEQFF,TGTGCCAGCAGTACCGGGACTCCCTACAATGAGCAGTTCTTC
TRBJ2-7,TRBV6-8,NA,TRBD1,CASSYRPTGAYEQYF,TGTGCCAGCAGTTACCGCCCGACAGGGGCCTACGAGCAGTACTTC
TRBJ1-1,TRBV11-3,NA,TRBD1,CASRADRGLVTEAFF,TGTGCCAGCAGAGCGGACAGGGGGCTGGTCACTGAAGCTTTCTTT
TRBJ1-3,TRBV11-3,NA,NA,CASSLWGSGNTIYF,TGTGCCAGCAGCTTATGGGGGTCCGGAAACACCATATATTTT
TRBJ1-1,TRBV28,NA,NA,CASSRAGTENTEAFF,TGTGCCAGCAGCCGTGCCGGGACTGAGAACACTGAAGCTTTCTTT
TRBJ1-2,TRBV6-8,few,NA,CASSVGHIANYGYTF,TGTGCCAGCAGTGTGGGGCATATAGCTAACTATGGCTACACCTTC
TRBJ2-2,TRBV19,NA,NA,CASSIQLSSRELFF,TGTGCCAGTAGTATTCAACTGTCCTCGAGAGAGCTGTTTTTT
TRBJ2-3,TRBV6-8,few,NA,CASIKAGALVTDTQYF,TGTGCCAGCATCAAGGCAGGGGCATTGGTCACAGATACGCAGTATTTT
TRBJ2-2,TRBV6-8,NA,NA,CASSLNTGELFF,TGTGCCAGCAGTTTGAACACCGGGGAGCTGTTTTTT
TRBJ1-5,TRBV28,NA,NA,CASGRGDQPQHF,TGTGCCAGCGGTAGGGGGGATCAGCCCCAGCATTTT
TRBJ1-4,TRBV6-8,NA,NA,CASSASAGPTNEKLFF,TGTGCCAGCAGTGCCTCGGCGGGTCCAACTAATGAAAAACTGTTTTTT
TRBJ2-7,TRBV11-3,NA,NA,CASSPRQGNLYEQYF,TGTGCCAGCAGCCCCCGTCAGGGGAATCTGTACGAGCAGTACTTC
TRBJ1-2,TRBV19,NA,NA,CASSSWYSEVQGEYGYTF,TGTGCCAGTAGTTCCTGGTATAGTGAAGTACAGGGCGAGTATGGCTACACCTTC
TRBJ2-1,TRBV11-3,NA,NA,CASSLRSSYNEQFF,TGTGCCAGCAGCTTGCGGAGCTCCTACAATGAGCAGTTCTTC
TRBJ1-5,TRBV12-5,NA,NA,CASTQRDLGQPQHF,TGTGCCAGCACCCAGAGGGACTTGGGTCAGCCCCAGCATTTT
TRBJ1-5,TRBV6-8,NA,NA,CASSEAGEINQPQHF,TGTGCCAGCAGTGAGGCAGGGGAAATCAATCAGCCCCAGCATTTT
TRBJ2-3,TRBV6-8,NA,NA,CASSYSFDTSTDTQYF,TGTGCCAGCAGTTACTCTTTCGACACCAGCACAGATACGCAGTATTTT
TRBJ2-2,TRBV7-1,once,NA,CASSLEARPRYSANTGELFF,TGTGCCAGCAGCTTAGAGGCCAGACCTCGCTACTCTGCGAACACCGGGGAGCTGTTTTTT
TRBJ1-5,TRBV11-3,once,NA,CASSQMGGRNQPQHF,TGTGCCAGCAGCCAAATGGGGGGACGGAATCAGCCCCAGCATTTT
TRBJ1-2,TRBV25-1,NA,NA,CASSVAVGRGGYTF,TGTGCCAGCAGTGTCGCTGTGGGGAGAGGTGGCTACACCTTC
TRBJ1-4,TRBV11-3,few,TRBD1,CASSLVSTGNEKLFF,TGTGCCAGCAGCTTAGTATCGACAGGGAATGAAAAACTGTTTTTT
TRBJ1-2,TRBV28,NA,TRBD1,CASSSTGAANYGYTF,TGTGCCAGCAGTTCGACAGGGGCGGCTAACTATGGCTACACCTTC
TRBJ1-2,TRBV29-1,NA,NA,CSVPSRADHGYTF,TGCAGCGTCCCGTCGAGGGCTGACCATGGCTACACCTTC